Detailed here is one T cell receptor beta chain. The authors' processing: Quantification of nucleated cells was approximated via reference gene primer amplification. Assay: immunoSEQ multiplex PCR; the TCRdb copy retains only in-frame clones and omits some. V and J calls plus clone size are reproduced from that table; the DNA served to infer D and trimming. The sample consists of some 150,000 clones, around nine tenths of them appearing once. The CDR3 has 14 amino acids. Germline V lookup: CDR1 LNHDA, CDR2 SQIVND (reference sequence). The junction had 8 bases not matched to a gene; V was cut back by 8 bases and J by 3 bases. The sample belongs to a study of blood T cell repertoires in COVID-19. Study background: Material from acute and convalescent COVID-19 was sourced from the United States, Italy and Spain. T cells, B-cell-depleted T cells, or PBMCs supplied cDNA or gDNA.

This receptor was identified in a woman between 50 and 59 years old with active or convalescent COVID-19. Sample: peripheral blood. The chain uses TRBV19 and TRBJ1-2, with 8 bases aligning to TRBD1. For the CDR3, the DNA is TGTGCCAGTCTCCGGACAGGGTTGGACTATGGCTACACCTTC. As protein: CASLRTGLDYGYTF.